The 22 T cell receptor beta chains presented below share a single source sample, sequenced in a study of OX40 agonist ivuxolimab in advanced cancers. Sequencing used immunoSEQ multiplex PCR; TCRdb keeps in-frame clones, though not all of them. The repertoire includes tens of thousands of clones, roughly nine tenths of them detected once, and 0.33% sits in the top ten. This specimen consisted of CD4+ or CD8+ T cells sorted from blood, obtained in a trial of the OX40 agonist ivuxolimab. These receptors came from an adult with an advanced solid tumor such as melanoma, head and neck, liver or kidney cancer.

The J gene is TRBJ2-1, the V gene TRBV9; 7 bases are shared with TRBD2. V was clipped by 3 bases and J by 9 bases; unmatched bases: 6. The CDR3 spans 13 residues. CDR1 is SGDLS, CDR2 YYNGEE, per germline. The CDR3 is CASSAGGGAEQFF. The CDR3 region has the DNA TGTGCCAGCAGCGCCGGGGGAGGGGCTGAGCAGTTCTTC.

The rearrangement uses TRBV2 and TRBJ2-3; D is ambiguous. The V and J ends lost 4 bases and 3 bases respectively, with 8 bases between them. CDR3 length equals 13 residues. Germline-derived CDR1 and CDR2 are SNHLY and FYNNEI. The CDR3 DNA reads as TGTGCCAGCAGTGGGCAGGCAACAGATACGCAGTATTTT. Translation gives CASSGQATDTQYF.

The chain is built from TRBV5-4 and TRBJ2-3, with TRBD2 matching over 7 bases. In germline, CDR1 is SGHNT, CDR2 YYREEE (reference sequence). The ends lost 4 bases at V and 8 bases at J; junction bases unmatched: 13. This CDR3 has 15 residues. CDR3 nucleotide sequence: TGTGCCAGCAGCCTGGGAGGGACCCTTCAAGTTACGCAGTATTTT. Translation: CASSLGGTLQVTQYF.

J is TRBJ1-4 and V is TRBV27, with 8 bases matching TRBD1. V lost 0 bases to trimming and J lost 8 bases; unmatched junction nucleotides: 5. There are 15 residues in the CDR3. The V gene's germline CDR1 is MNHEY and CDR2 SMNVEV (reference sequence). The CDR3 spells CASSLSAGGLEKLFF. The CDR3 DNA reads as TGTGCCAGCAGTTTATCGGCAGGGGGCCTCGAAAAACTGTTTTTT.

This clone was recorded a few times. CDR3 sequence: CASSLPSGRHQETQYF. CDR3 nucleotides: TGTGCCAGCAGCCTGCCAAGCGGGAGGCACCAAGAGACCCAGTACTTC. This chain links TRBV7-2 with TRBJ2-5, with TRBD2 identical over 9 bases. Germline trimming cut 5 bases from V and 0 bases from J; bases unmatched to any gene: 7. Germline V gene sequence: CDR1 SGHTA, CDR2 FQGNSA. The CDR3 sequence is 16 residues long.

The chain employs TRBV27 and TRBJ2-3; 9 bases agree with TRBD2. V dropped 0 bases and J dropped 4; count of bases not matched to a gene: 8. This CDR3 comprises 17 residues. Per the germline V gene, CDR1 is MNHEY and CDR2 is SMNVEV (reference sequence). The CDR3 DNA reads TGTGCCAGCAGTTTATCGATGGCTAGCGGGGTCCCAGATACGCAGTATTTT. Residues: CASSLSMASGVPDTQYF.

The CDR3 region has the DNA TGTGCCAGCAGTGAAGGGCCGAGCAGGGACAGGCTTGGAAACACCATATATTTT. This codes for CASSEGPSRDRLGNTIYF. V gene TRBV6-1 combines with J gene TRBJ1-3; 8 nucleotides agree with TRBD1. The ends lost 1 base at V and 3 bases at J; junction bases unmatched: 11. The CDR3 has 18 amino acids. Germline V gene lookup returns CDR1 MNHNS and CDR2 SASEGT.

This clone showed up just once. The chain is built from TRBV19 and TRBJ1-2, with a possible D match to TRBD1 (5 bases). The germline gives CDR1 LNHDA, CDR2 SQIVND (reference sequence). The CDR3 sequence is 12 residues long. Trimming removed 4 bases from V and 6 bases from J, with 9 bases in between. The CDR3 sequence is CASSNYRNGYTF. CDR3 DNA: TGTGCCAGTAGTAACTACAGGAATGGCTACACCTTC. The whole variable domain, filled in from reference TRBV19 and TRBJ1-2, reads DGGITQSPKYLFRKEGQNVTLSCEQNLNHDAMYWYRQDPGQGLRLIYYSQIVNDFQKGDIAEGYSVSREKKESFPLTVTSAQKNPTAFYLCASSNYRNGYTFGSGTRLTVV.

V is TRBV6-5 and J is TRBJ1-1; D is uncertain. The V gene lost 6 bases and the J gene lost 5 bases, with 19 bases spanning the gap. Germline lookup yields CDR1 MNHEY and CDR2 SVGAGI. This CDR3 is 15 amino acids long. CDR3 sequence: CASRYSGLGRTEAFF. In nucleotides, the CDR3 is TGTGCCAGCAGGTACAGCGGCCTGGGTCGGACTGAAGCTTTCTTT.

The chain uses TRBV28 and TRBJ2-5; 14 nucleotides line up with TRBD2. The CDR3 consists of 16 residues. The germline V gene encodes CDR1 MDHEN and CDR2 SYDVKM. The V and J ends lost 1 base and 5 bases, in that order; junction bases with no gene match: 3. As DNA, the CDR3 is TGTGCCAGCAGTTTATTGGGACTAGCGGGAGTTGAGACCCAGTACTTC. The encoded protein is CASSLLGLAGVETQYF.

Comments on this clone: The sample contains more than one DNA sequence encoding this CDR3. This rearrangement joins TRBV9 to TRBJ2-2; D may be TRBD1 (5 bases). V was pared by 0 bases and J by 3 bases, with 12 bases between. From germline, CDR1 is SGDLS and CDR2 YYNGEE. The CDR3 extends over 16 amino acids. DNA for the CDR3: TGTGCCAGCAGCGTAGGGGTAGGGGTCGACACCGGGGAGCTGTTTTTT. Protein product: CASSVGVGVDTGELFF.

V usage is TRBV5-4 and J usage is TRBJ1-6; 9 bases are a match to TRBD1. The V gene's germline CDR1 is SGHNT and CDR2 YYREEE (reference sequence). The CDR3 consists of 16 residues. The J segment lost 2 bases and the V segment lost 4 bases, leaving 4 bases of the junction unmatched. The CDR3 nucleotides are TGTGCCAGCAGCCCCGGGACAGGGACCTATAATTCACCCCTCCACTTT. Protein product: CASSPGTGTYNSPLHF.

The chain combines TRBV10-3 with TRBJ2-5; TRBD1 aligns across 7 bases. The assigned J gene may be wrong: the sequence end matches TRBJ2-7 better. Germline values: CDR1 ENHRY, CDR2 SYGVKD. The CDR3 consists of 12 residues. The CDR3 region is CAISATGREQYF. CDR3 bases: TGTGCCATCAGCGCGACAGGGCGCGAGCAGTACTTC.

The chain couples TRBV7-9 to TRBJ2-3; perhaps TRBD1 as D (6 bases). Trimming shortened V by 1 base and J by 2 bases, and 16 bases separated the two germline ends. The CDR3 consists of 17 residues. Per germline, CDR1 SEHNR and CDR2 FQNEAQ (reference sequence). CDR3 bases: TGTGCCAGCAGCTTAGGGGGGCTAGCCGTTTTCACAGATACGCAGTATTTT. Its translation is CASSLGGLAVFTDTQYF.

V gene TRBV29-1 combines with J gene TRBJ1-1; D is possibly TRBD1 (6 bases). V shed 3 bases and J shed 4 bases, with 15 bases lying between them. Looked up from germline, CDR1 is SQVTM and CDR2 is ANQGSEA. This CDR3 is built from 14 residues. CDR3 sequence: CSVDVSGVSTEAFF. In DNA form, the CDR3 reads TGCAGCGTTGATGTTTCAGGGGTTAGCACTGAAGCTTTCTTT.

The sample holds one count of this clone. V and J are TRBV27 and TRBJ1-6, with 8 bases aligning to TRBD1. This CDR3 is built from 16 residues. V was pared by 3 bases and J by 7 bases, with 8 bases of the junction left unmatched. Germline V CDR1 and CDR2: MNHEY, SMNVEV (reference sequence). CDR3 coding DNA: TGTGCCAGCAGTTTGCTGGCAGGGGGCAGCAATTCACCCCTCCACTTT. Translating it yields CASSLLAGGSNSPLHF.

V gene TRBV18 combines with J gene TRBJ2-5; D gene uncertain. This CDR3 has 14 amino acids. Trimming removed 6 bases at V and 8 bases at J, with 19 bases between. Germline CDR1 and CDR2: KGHSH and LQKENI. DNA for the CDR3: TGTGCCAGCTCGGATCCCCGGGCGCCAGGAACCCAGTACTTC. Amino acid sequence: CASSDPRAPGTQYF.

The chain is built from TRBV5-1 and TRBJ2-2; TRBD2 matches 7 bases. Germline loops: CDR1 SGHRS, CDR2 YFSETQ. With 4 bases clipped from V and 2 bases from J, the junction kept 8 bases outside the gene matches. The length of the CDR3 is 16 residues. CDR3 sequence: CASSPRTRGNTGELFF. The CDR3 DNA follows: TGCGCCAGCAGCCCCCGGACTAGAGGTAACACCGGGGAGCTGTTTTTT.

This chain uses TRBV10-3 with TRBJ2-3; the match to TRBD2 covers 11 bases. This CDR3 contains 16 residues. The germline V gene has CDR1 ENHRY and CDR2 SYGVKD. V lost 3 bases and J lost 3; bases outside the gene matches: 5. This chain's CDR3 is CAISDRLAGNTDTQYF. CDR3 nucleotides: TGTGCCATCAGTGATAGACTAGCGGGAAATACAGATACGCAGTATTTT.

This clone has just one count. The chain is built from TRBV7-9 and TRBJ2-2; 9 bases map to TRBD1. The CDR3 consists of 14 residues. Per germline, CDR1 SEHNR and CDR2 FQNEAQ (reference sequence). Trimming cost V 3 bases and J 10 bases; bases outside gene matches: 6. In DNA, the CDR3 is TGTGCCAGCAGCTTCCTAACAGGGGGCGAGGAGCTGTTTTTT. Translation gives CASSFLTGGEELFF. Complete variable domain (other parts from reference TRBV7-9 and TRBJ2-2): DTGVSQNPRHKITKRGQNVTFRCDPISEHNRLYWYRQTLGQGPEFLTYFQNEAQLEKSRLLSDRFSAERPKGSFSTLEIQRTEQGDSAMYLCASSFLTGGEELFFGEGSRLTVL.

The CDR3 DNA is TGCAGCGTTGTCCCCAGGGCGAACACTGAAGCTTTCTTT. Translated, it gives CSVVPRANTEAFF. The chain joins TRBV29-1 to TRBJ1-1; D may be TRBD1 (5 bases). The germline gives CDR1 SQVTM, CDR2 ANQGSEA. The CDR3 sequence is 13 residues long. The ends were cut back, 4 bases at V and 1 base at J, with 10 bases in the middle.

The sample holds one count of this clone. The V call is TRBV9, the J call TRBJ1-2; 9 bases are shared with TRBD1. The germline gives CDR1 SGDLS, CDR2 YYNGEE. The J segment lost 3 bases and the V segment lost 3 bases, leaving 6 bases of the junction unmatched. The CDR3 totals 15 residues. The CDR3 region is CASSAGQGPYYGYTF. The CDR3 coding sequence is TGTGCCAGCAGCGCCGGACAGGGGCCATACTATGGCTACACCTTC.